A selection of T cell receptor beta chains follows, all from one sample in a study of blood T cell repertoires in COVID-19. The protocol was immunoSEQ multiplex PCR, while the TCRdb copy is restricted to in-frame clones and leaves out a portion. The repertoire holds about 380,000 clones, with over 65% as singletons. Sequenced material: peripheral blood. All receptors come from a human donor with acute or convalescent COVID-19. The donor label of this sample is uncertain. CDR3s include the opening cysteine and the closing phenylalanine or tryptophan. Fields, in order: D gene, V gene, clone size, J gene, CDR3 protein, CDR3 DNA. The D gene is left open where the match is weak. The size entry is marked missing in some rows and otherwise reads once, few, many or a size class.

D: TRBD2
V: TRBV4-1
size: .
J: TRBJ2-7
CDR3: CASSQDRGLVSYEQYF
DNA: TGCGCCAGCAGCCAAGATCGTGGACTAGTTTCCTACGAGCAGTACTTC

D: TRBD1
V: TRBV30
size: .
J: TRBJ1-1
CDR3: CAWSVMSRGRAFF
DNA: TGTGCCTGGAGTGTTATGAGCAGGGGGCGAGCTTTCTTT

D: .
V: TRBV18
size: .
J: TRBJ2-7
CDR3: CASSPPGGRDEQYF
DNA: TGTGCCAGCTCACCACCGGGTGGGAGAGACGAGCAGTACTTC

D: TRBD1
V: TRBV7-9
size: .
J: TRBJ1-4
CDR3: CASSLAQGAGLFF
DNA: TGTGCCAGCAGCTTAGCGCAGGGGGCAGGGCTGTTTTTT

D: .
V: TRBV7-9
size: .
J: TRBJ1-5
CDR3: CASSRGAVQPQHF
DNA: TGTGCCAGCAGCCGGGGGGCTGTTCAGCCCCAGCATTTT

D: TRBD1
V: TRBV5-4
size: .
J: TRBJ1-1
CDR3: CASSVQGRNTEAFF
DNA: TGTGCCAGCAGCGTACAGGGGCGGAACACTGAAGCTTTCTTT

D: .
V: TRBV5-1
size: .
J: TRBJ2-1
CDR3: CASSRLTGFNEQFF
DNA: TGCGCCAGCAGCAGACTTACAGGGTTCAATGAGCAGTTCTTC

D: .
V: TRBV6-5
size: few
J: TRBJ1-5
CDR3: CASRRTVGNQPQHF
DNA: TGTGCCAGCAGGCGCACAGTTGGCAATCAGCCCCAGCATTTT

D: TRBD2
V: TRBV11-2
size: .
J: TRBJ2-7
CDR3: CASSTHPAGGSIGEQYF
DNA: TGTGCCAGCAGCACCCATCCAGCGGGAGGATCAATCGGCGAGCAGTACTTC

D: TRBD1
V: TRBV2
size: .
J: TRBJ2-4
CDR3: CASNLQGELAKNIQYF
DNA: TGTGCCAGCAACCTCCAGGGGGAGCTAGCCAAAAACATTCAGTACTTC

D: .
V: TRBV12-3/TRBV12-4
size: once
J: TRBJ2-2
CDR3: CASSFKRTGELFF
DNA: TGTGCCAGCAGTTTTAAGCGTACCGGGGAGCTGTTTTTT

D: TRBD2
V: TRBV30
size: .
J: TRBJ2-5
CDR3: CASTSVTQETQYF
DNA: TGTGCCTCAACTAGCGTAACTCAAGAGACCCAGTACTTC

D: .
V: TRBV27
size: few
J: TRBJ1-5
CDR3: CASSLRENQPQHF
DNA: TGTGCCAGCAGTTTGAGGGAGAATCAGCCCCAGCATTTT

D: .
V: TRBV30
size: .
J: TRBJ2-3
CDR3: CAWSVWGGTNTDTQYF
DNA: TGTGCCTGGAGTGTCTGGGGCGGGACGAACACAGATACGCAGTATTTT

D: TRBD2
V: TRBV27
size: once
J: TRBJ2-7
CDR3: CASSPSGTYYEQYF
DNA: TGTGCCAGCAGTCCCAGCGGGACCTATTACGAGCAGTACTTC

D: .
V: TRBV29-1
size: .
J: TRBJ2-2
CDR3: CSARQSTGELFF
DNA: TGCAGCGCCCGACAGTCCACCGGGGAGCTGTTTTTT

D: TRBD2
V: TRBV11-3
size: .
J: TRBJ2-1
CDR3: CASSLVAGGMDEQFF
DNA: TGTGCCAGCAGCTTAGTGGCGGGGGGGATGGATGAGCAGTTCTTC

D: .
V: TRBV12-3/TRBV12-4
size: .
J: TRBJ1-2
CDR3: CASSRDGYTF
DNA: TGTGCCAGCAGTCGGGATGGCTACACCTTC

D: TRBD2
V: TRBV18
size: .
J: TRBJ2-7
CDR3: CASSPAGLAGGVNSYEQYF
DNA: TGTGCCAGCTCACCAGCGGGGCTAGCGGGAGGTGTTAACTCCTACGAGCAGTACTTC

D: .
V: TRBV18
size: .
J: TRBJ1-2
CDR3: CASSPGAASNYGYTF
DNA: TGTGCCAGCTCACCGGGGGCAGCAAGTAACTATGGCTACACCTTC

D: .
V: TRBV28
size: .
J: TRBJ1-4
CDR3: CASSSPPRKLFF
DNA: TGTGCCAGCAGTTCTCCCCCGCGAAAACTGTTTTTT

D: .
V: TRBV7-9
size: .
J: TRBJ1-2
CDR3: CASSLEQTRGYTF
DNA: TGTGCCAGCAGCTTAGAACAGACACGGGGCTACACCTTC

D: .
V: TRBV28
size: once
J: TRBJ1-6
CDR3: CATLTADSPNSPLHF
DNA: TGTGCCACCCTAACCGCGGACAGCCCGAATTCACCCCTCCACTTT

D: TRBD2
V: TRBV4-2
size: .
J: TRBJ2-7
CDR3: CASSQDGGTRRYEQYF
DNA: TGTGCCAGCAGCCAAGATGGGGGGACTAGGAGATACGAGCAGTACTTC

D: .
V: TRBV7-9
size: few
J: TRBJ2-7
CDR3: CASSPSRAVGNFYEQYF
DNA: TGTGCCAGCAGCCCCTCTAGAGCCGTGGGTAACTTCTACGAGCAGTACTTC

D: TRBD1
V: TRBV7-9
size: .
J: TRBJ2-5
CDR3: CASRNTGAPETQYF
DNA: TGTGCCAGCAGAAATACAGGGGCCCCAGAGACCCAGTACTTC

D: TRBD1
V: TRBV5-4
size: .
J: TRBJ1-6
CDR3: CASSTGDRAPPSPLHF
DNA: TGTGCCAGCAGCACAGGGGACAGGGCCCCACCCTCACCCCTCCACTTT

D: TRBD2
V: TRBV10-2
size: .
J: TRBJ2-7
CDR3: CASSEWGTSTYEQYF
DNA: TGCGCCAGCAGTGAATGGGGGACTAGCACCTACGAGCAGTACTTC

D: .
V: TRBV7-9
size: .
J: TRBJ1-3
CDR3: CASRAPGPGNTIYF
DNA: TGTGCAAGCCGAGCACCGGGTCCCGGAAACACCATATATTTT

D: TRBD1
V: TRBV29-1
size: .
J: TRBJ2-2
CDR3: CSVEAVDRGLNTGELFF
DNA: TGCAGCGTTGAAGCCGTGGACAGGGGGCTGAACACCGGGGAGCTGTTTTTT

D: TRBD1
V: TRBV11-2
size: .
J: TRBJ1-1
CDR3: CASSIPGQITEAFF
DNA: TGTGCCAGCAGCATACCGGGACAGATTACTGAAGCTTTCTTT

D: TRBD2
V: TRBV19
size: once
J: TRBJ2-7
CDR3: CASSQPGLADYEQYF
DNA: TGTGCCAGTAGTCAACCGGGACTAGCAGATTACGAGCAGTACTTC

D: .
V: TRBV6-5
size: .
J: TRBJ2-1
CDR3: CASSYAGTSDNEQFF
DNA: TGTGCCAGCAGTTACGCGGGGACCTCGGACAATGAGCAGTTCTTC

D: .
V: TRBV5-1
size: .
J: TRBJ2-7
CDR3: CASSFGTNAEEQYF
DNA: TGCGCCAGCAGTTTCGGGACAAACGCTGAGGAGCAGTACTTC

D: .
V: TRBV3-1/TRBV3-2
size: .
J: TRBJ2-1
CDR3: CASSQDSVSANEQFF
DNA: TGTGCCAGCAGCCAAGACAGCGTTAGCGCCAATGAGCAGTTCTTC

D: .
V: TRBV7-8
size: .
J: TRBJ2-3
CDR3: CASSPRQGTQYF
DNA: TGTGCCAGCAGCCCTAGGCAGGGTACGCAGTATTTT

D: .
V: TRBV5-6
size: .
J: TRBJ2-7
CDR3: CASSPQVGEQYF
DNA: TGTGCCAGCAGCCCTCAAGTCGGCGAGCAGTACTTC

D: .
V: TRBV7-2
size: .
J: TRBJ1-3
CDR3: CASSSPQGLSGNTIYF
DNA: TGTGCCAGCAGCTCACCCCAGGGCCTCTCTGGAAACACCATATATTTT

D: .
V: TRBV19
size: .
J: TRBJ1-4
CDR3: CASRQTTNEKLFF
DNA: TGTGCCAGTAGACAGACAACTAATGAAAAACTGTTTTTT

D: .
V: TRBV2
size: .
J: TRBJ1-2
CDR3: CASSEVRTVPYGYTF
DNA: TGTGCCAGCAGTGAGGTTAGGACAGTACCCTATGGCTACACCTTC

D: TRBD1
V: TRBV7-9
size: .
J: TRBJ1-2
CDR3: CASSYGQGASGYTF
DNA: TGTGCCAGCAGCTACGGACAGGGGGCGAGCGGCTACACCTTC